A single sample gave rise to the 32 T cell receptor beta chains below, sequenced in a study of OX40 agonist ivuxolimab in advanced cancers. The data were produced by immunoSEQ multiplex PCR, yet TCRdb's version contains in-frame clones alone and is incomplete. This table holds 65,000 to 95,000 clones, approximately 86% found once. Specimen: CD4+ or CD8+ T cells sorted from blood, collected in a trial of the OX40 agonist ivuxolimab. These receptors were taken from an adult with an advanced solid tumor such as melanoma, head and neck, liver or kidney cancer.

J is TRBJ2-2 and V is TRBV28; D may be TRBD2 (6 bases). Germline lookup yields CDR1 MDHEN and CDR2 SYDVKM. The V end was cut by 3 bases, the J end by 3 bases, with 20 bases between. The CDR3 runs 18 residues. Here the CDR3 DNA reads TGTGCCAGCAGTTTTGGTCTCAGAAGGGGACTGCACACCGGGGAGCTGTTTTTT. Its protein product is CASSFGLRRGLHTGELFF.

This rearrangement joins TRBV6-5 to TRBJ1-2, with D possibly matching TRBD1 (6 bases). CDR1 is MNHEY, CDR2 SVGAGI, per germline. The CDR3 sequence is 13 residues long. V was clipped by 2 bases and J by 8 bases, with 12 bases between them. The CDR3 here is CASSYPQGIGYTF. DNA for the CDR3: TGTGCCAGCAGTTACCCACAGGGTATCGGCTACACCTTC.

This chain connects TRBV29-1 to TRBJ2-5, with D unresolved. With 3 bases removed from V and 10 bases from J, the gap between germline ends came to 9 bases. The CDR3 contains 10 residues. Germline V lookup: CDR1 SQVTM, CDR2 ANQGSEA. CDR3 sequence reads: CSVEFPVQYF. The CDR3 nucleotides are TGCAGCGTTGAGTTCCCTGTCCAGTACTTC.

The CDR3 DNA follows: TGTGCCAGCAGCCGGACTAGCGGGAACACCGGGGAGCTGTTTTTT. Encoded protein: CASSRTSGNTGELFF. The rearrangement links TRBV11-3 to TRBJ2-2, with TRBD2 identical over 10 bases. The CDR3 loop spans 15 amino acids. The V and J ends lost 5 bases and 1 base, in that order; junction bases with no gene match: 1. Looked up from germline, CDR1 is SGHNT and CDR2 is YENEEA.

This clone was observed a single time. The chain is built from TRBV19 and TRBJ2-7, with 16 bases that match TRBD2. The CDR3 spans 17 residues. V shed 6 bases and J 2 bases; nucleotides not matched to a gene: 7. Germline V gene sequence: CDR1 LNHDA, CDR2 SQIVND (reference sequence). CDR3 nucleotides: TGTGCCAGTAGCCCGGGACTAGCGGGAGGGATCGCCTACGAGCAGTACTTC. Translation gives CASSPGLAGGIAYEQYF.

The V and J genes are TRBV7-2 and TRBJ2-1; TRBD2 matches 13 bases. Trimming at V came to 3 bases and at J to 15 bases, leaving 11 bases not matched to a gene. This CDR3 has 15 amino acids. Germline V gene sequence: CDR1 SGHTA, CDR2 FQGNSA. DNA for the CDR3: TGTGCCAGCAGCTTGGCCAGGACTAGCGGGAGCCCCATGTTCTTC. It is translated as CASSLARTSGSPMFF.

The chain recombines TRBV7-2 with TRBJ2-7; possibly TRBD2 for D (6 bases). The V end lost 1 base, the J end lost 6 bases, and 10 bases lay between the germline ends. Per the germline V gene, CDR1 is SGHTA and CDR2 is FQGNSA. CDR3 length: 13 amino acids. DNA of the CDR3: TGTGCCAGCAGCTTAGGGCGCGGGATCGAGCAGTACTTC. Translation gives CASSLGRGIEQYF.

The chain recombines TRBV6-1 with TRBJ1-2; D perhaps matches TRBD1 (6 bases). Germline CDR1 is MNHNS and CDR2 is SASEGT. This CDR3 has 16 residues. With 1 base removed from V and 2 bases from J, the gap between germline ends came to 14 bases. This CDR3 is CASSEGGAGANYGYTF. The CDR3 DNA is TGTGCCAGCAGTGAAGGGGGGGCAGGGGCGAACTATGGCTACACCTTC.

Here the CDR3 DNA reads TGTGCCAGCAGCAGGACGGACTCTGGGGCCAACGTCCTGACTTTC. It is translated as CASSRTDSGANVLTF. The V call is TRBV2, the J call TRBJ2-6; D is undetermined. The CDR3 consists of 15 residues. The germline CDR1 and CDR2 sequences are SNHLY and FYNNEI. V gave up 6 bases and J gave up 0 bases, with 9 bases separating them.

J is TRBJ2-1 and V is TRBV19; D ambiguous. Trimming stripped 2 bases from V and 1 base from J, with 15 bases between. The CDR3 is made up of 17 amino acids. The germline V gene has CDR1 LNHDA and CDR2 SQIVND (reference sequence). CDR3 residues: CASSIKKGQRSYNEQFF. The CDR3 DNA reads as TGTGCCAGTAGTATAAAAAAAGGTCAGCGATCCTACAATGAGCAGTTCTTC.

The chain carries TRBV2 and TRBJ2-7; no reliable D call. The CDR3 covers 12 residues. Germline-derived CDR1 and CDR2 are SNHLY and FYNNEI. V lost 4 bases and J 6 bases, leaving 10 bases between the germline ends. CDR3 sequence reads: CASSALSSEQYF. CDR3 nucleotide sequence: TGTGCCAGCAGTGCCCTATCTAGCGAGCAGTACTTC.

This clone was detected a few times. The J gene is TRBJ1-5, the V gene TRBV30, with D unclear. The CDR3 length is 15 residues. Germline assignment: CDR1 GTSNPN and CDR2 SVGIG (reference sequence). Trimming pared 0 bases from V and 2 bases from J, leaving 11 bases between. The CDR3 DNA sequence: TGTGCCTGGAGTGTAGAGGGTTTGGGCAATCAGCCCCAGCATTTT. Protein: CAWSVEGLGNQPQHF.

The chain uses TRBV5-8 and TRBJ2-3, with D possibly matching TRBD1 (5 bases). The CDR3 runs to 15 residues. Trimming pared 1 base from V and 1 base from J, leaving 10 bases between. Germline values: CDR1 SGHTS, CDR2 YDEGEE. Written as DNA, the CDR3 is TGTGCCAGCAGCTTGTATCAAGGGGGCACAGATACGCAGTATTTT. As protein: CASSLYQGGTDTQYF.

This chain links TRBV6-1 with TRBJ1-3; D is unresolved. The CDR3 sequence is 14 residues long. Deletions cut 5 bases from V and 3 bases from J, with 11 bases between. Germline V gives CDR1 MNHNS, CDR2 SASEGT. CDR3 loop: CASSPRYVGNTIYF. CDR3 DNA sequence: TGTGCCAGCAGTCCCCGGTACGTTGGAAACACCATATATTTT.

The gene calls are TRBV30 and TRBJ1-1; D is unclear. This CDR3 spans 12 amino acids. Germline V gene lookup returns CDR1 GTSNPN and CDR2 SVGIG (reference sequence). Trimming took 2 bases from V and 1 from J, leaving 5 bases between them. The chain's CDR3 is CAWSRRNTEAFF. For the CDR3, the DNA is TGTGCCTGGAGTCGAAGGAACACTGAAGCTTTCTTT. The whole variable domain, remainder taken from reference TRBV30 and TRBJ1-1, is SQTIHQWPATLVQPVGSPLSLECTVEGTSNPNLYWYRQAAGRGLQLLFYSVGIGQISSEVPQNLSASRPQDRQFILSSKKLLLSDSGFYLCAWSRRNTEAFFGQGTRLTVV.

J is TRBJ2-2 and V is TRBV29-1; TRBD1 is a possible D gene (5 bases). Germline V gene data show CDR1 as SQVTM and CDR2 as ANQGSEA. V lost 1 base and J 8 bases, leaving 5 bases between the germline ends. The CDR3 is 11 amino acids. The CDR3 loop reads CSVEGTGELFF. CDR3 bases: TGCAGCGTTGAAGGGACAGGGGAGCTGTTTTTT.

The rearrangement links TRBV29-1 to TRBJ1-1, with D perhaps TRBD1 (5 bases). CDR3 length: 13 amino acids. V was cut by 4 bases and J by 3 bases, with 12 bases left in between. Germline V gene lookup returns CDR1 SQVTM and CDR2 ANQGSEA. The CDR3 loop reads CSVAREGDTEAFF. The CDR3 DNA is TGCAGCGTTGCCAGGGAAGGGGACACTGAAGCTTTCTTT.

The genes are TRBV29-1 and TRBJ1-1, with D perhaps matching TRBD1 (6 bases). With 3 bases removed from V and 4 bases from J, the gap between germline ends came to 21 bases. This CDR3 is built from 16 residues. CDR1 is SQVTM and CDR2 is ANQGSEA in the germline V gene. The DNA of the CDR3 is TGCAGCGTTGATCGGGGGGCCAGGGGACCTTCCACTGAAGCTTTCTTT. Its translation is CSVDRGARGPSTEAFF.

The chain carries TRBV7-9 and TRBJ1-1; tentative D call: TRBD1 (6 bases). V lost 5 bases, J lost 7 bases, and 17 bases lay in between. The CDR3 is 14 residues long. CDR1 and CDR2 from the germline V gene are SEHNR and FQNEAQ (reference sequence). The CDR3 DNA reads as TGTGCCAGCAGCCTTAGAGGGGGGCGAGATGAAGCTTTCTTT. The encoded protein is CASSLRGGRDEAFF.

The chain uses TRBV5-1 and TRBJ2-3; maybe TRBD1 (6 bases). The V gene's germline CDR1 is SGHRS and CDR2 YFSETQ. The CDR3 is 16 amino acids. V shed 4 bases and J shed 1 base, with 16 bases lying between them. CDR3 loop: CASSEGRRGGTDTQYF. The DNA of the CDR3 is TGCGCCAGCAGCGAAGGTCGCAGGGGCGGCACAGATACGCAGTATTTT.

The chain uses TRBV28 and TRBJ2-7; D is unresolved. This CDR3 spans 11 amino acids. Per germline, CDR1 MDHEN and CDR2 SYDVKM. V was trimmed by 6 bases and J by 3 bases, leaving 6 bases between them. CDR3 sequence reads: CASRTVYEQYF. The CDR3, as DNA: TGTGCCAGCAGGACCGTCTACGAGCAGTACTTC.

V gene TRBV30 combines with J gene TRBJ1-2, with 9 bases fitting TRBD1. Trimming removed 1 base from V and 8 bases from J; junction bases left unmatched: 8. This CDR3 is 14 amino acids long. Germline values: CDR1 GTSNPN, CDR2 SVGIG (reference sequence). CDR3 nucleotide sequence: TGTGCCTGGAGTGCAAACAGGGGGCTACGAGGCTACACCTTC. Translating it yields CAWSANRGLRGYTF.

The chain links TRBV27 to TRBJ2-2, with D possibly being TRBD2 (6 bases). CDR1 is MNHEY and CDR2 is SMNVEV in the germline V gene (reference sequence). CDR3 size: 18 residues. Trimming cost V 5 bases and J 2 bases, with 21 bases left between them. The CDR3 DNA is TGTGCCAGCAGTGCCCCACTACGGGCGGGGAGAAACACCGGGGAGCTGTTTTTT. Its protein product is CASSAPLRAGRNTGELFF.

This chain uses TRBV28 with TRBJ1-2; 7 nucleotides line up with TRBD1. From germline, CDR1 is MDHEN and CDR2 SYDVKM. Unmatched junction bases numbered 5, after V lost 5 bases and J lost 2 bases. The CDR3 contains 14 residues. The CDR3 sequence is CASSVRGPNYGYTF. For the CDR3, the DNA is TGTGCCAGCAGTGTTAGGGGGCCCAACTATGGCTACACCTTC.

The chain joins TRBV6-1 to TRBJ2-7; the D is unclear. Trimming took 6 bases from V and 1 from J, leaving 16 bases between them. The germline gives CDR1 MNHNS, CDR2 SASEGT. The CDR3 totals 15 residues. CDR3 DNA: TGTGCCAGCAGACGAGGTCTAGAACGATCCTACGAGCAGTACTTC. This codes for CASRRGLERSYEQYF.

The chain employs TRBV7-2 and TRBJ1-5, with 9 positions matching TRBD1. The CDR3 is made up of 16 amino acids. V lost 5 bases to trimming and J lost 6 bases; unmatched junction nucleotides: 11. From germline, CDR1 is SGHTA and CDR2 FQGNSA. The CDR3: CASSPYAGTGRQPQHF. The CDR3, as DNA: TGTGCCAGCAGCCCTTATGCCGGGACAGGGCGTCAGCCCCAGCATTTT.

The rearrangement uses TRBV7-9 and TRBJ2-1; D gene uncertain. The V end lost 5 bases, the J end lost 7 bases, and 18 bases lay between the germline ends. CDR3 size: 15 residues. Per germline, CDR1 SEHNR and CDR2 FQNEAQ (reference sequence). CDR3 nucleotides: TGTGCCAGCAGCAAAGGGTCTAGTAGACTGAATGAGCAGTTCTTC. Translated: CASSKGSSRLNEQFF.

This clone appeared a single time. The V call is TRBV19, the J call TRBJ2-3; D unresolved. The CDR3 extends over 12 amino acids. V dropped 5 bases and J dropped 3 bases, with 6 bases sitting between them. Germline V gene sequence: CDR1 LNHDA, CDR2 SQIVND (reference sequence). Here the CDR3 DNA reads TGTGCCAGTAGTGCTTCAACAGATACGCAGTATTTT. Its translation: CASSASTDTQYF. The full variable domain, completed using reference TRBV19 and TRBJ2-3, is DGGITQSPKYLFRKEGQNVTLSCEQNLNHDAMYWYRQDPGQGLRLIYYSQIVNDFQKGDIAEGYSVSREKKESFPLTVTSAQKNPTAFYLCASSASTDTQYFGPGTRLTVL.

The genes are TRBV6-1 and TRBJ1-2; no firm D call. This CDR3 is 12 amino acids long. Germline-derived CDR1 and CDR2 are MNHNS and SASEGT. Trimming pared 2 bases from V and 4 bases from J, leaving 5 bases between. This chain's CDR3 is CASSERGYGYTF. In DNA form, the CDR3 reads TGTGCCAGCAGTGAACGGGGCTATGGCTACACCTTC.

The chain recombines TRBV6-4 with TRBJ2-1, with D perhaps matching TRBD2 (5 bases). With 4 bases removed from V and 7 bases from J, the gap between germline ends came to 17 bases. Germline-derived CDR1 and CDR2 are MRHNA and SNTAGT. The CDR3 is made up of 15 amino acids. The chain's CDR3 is CASSAPGLGPNEQFF. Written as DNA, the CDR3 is TGTGCCAGCAGTGCCCCCGGACTGGGCCCAAATGAGCAGTTCTTC.

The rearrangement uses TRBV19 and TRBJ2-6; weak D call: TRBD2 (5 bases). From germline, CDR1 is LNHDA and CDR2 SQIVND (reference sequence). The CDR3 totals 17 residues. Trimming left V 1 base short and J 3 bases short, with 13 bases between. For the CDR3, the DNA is TGTGCCAGTAGTATAGTCGGAGGATTAGGTGGGGCCAACGTCCTGACTTTC. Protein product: CASSIVGGLGGANVLTF.

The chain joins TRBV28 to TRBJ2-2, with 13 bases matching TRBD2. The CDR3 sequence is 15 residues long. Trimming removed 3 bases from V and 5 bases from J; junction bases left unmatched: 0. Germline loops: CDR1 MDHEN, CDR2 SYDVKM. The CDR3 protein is CASSLGLAGTGELFF. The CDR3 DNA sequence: TGTGCCAGCAGTTTGGGACTAGCGGGGACCGGGGAGCTGTTTTTT.